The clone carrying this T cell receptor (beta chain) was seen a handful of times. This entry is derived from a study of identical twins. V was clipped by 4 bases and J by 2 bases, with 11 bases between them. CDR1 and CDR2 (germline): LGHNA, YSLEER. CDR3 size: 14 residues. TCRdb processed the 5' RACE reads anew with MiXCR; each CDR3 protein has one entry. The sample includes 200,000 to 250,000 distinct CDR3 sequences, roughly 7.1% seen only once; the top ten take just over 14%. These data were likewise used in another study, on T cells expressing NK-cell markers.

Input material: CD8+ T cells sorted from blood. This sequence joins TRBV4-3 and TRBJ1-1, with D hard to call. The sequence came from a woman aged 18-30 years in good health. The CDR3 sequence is CASSLLTDNTEAFF. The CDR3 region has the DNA TGCGCCAGCAGCCTCCTGACTGATAACACTGAAGCTTTCTTT.